Shown below are 27 T cell receptor beta chains from a single sample sequenced in a study of shared clonotypes between healthy human individuals. Sequenced by immunoSEQ multiplex PCR; TCRdb stores in-frame clones only, minus some. This sample has 1.6 million or so clones, with just under 99% found just once. Sequencing was performed on naive CD4+ T cells sorted from blood. The subset was: CD45RA+ positively selected. Every receptor here comes from a man aged 25-45 years in good health.

The V call is TRBV9, the J call TRBJ2-3; 9 bases fit TRBD1. This CDR3 has 15 amino acids. Germline lookup yields CDR1 SGDLS and CDR2 YYNGEE. J was trimmed by 4 bases and V by 7 bases; bases with no gene match: 10. The CDR3 is CASFTKQGAADTQYF. In DNA, the CDR3 is TGTGCCAGCTTCACCAAACAGGGGGCAGCAGATACGCAGTATTTT.

The chain couples TRBV7-3 to TRBJ2-7, with D perhaps TRBD2 (6 bases). The V gene's germline CDR1 is SGHTA and CDR2 FQGTGA. V was shortened by 6 bases and J by 2 bases, with 17 bases between the two germline ends. The CDR3 extends over 15 amino acids. This CDR3 reads CASSPEGSRTYEQYF. For the CDR3, the DNA is TGTGCCAGCAGTCCGGAGGGTAGCAGAACCTACGAGCAGTACTTC. Full variable domain (missing parts from reference TRBV7-3 and TRBJ2-7): GAGVSQTPSNKVTEKGKYVELRCDPISGHTALYWYRQSLGQGPEFLIYFQGTGAADDSGLPNDRFFAVRPEGSVSTLKIQRTERGDSAVYLCASSPEGSRTYEQYFGPGTRLTVT.

This chain uses TRBV27 with TRBJ2-6; the D is unclear. The germline CDR1 and CDR2 sequences are MNHEY and SMNVEV (reference sequence). V lost 4 bases and J 0 bases, leaving 4 bases between the germline ends. This CDR3 region has 14 residues. CDR3 loop: CASSSFSGANVLTF. The CDR3 DNA sequence: TGTGCCAGCAGTTCATTCTCTGGGGCCAACGTCCTGACTTTC.

The chain links TRBV27 to TRBJ2-5; D possibly corresponds to TRBD1 (6 bases). The CDR3 runs to 18 residues. The germline V and J ends were trimmed by 2 bases and 0 bases, with 19 bases remaining between them. CDR1 is MNHEY, CDR2 SMNVEV, per germline (reference sequence). The CDR3 bases are TGTGCCAGCAGTTTAGGTTTTTCGGGACATCGGTACCAAGAGACCCAGTACTTC. Its translation: CASSLGFSGHRYQETQYF.

V is TRBV29-1 and J is TRBJ2-3, with D possibly matching TRBD2 (5 bases). The CDR3 spans 16 residues. Germline V gene sequence: CDR1 SQVTM, CDR2 ANQGSEA. Trimming removed 4 bases from V and 0 bases from J, with 17 bases in between. The CDR3 reads CSVVGGLTLSTDTQYF. CDR3 coding DNA: TGCAGCGTTGTGGGCGGGTTAACGCTTAGCACAGATACGCAGTATTTT.

This clone was counted a single time. V gene TRBV18 combines with J gene TRBJ2-7; 10 bases fit TRBD1. The length of the CDR3 is 17 residues. Looked up from germline, CDR1 is KGHSH and CDR2 is LQKENI. The junction had 6 bases not matched to a gene; V was cut back by 0 bases and J by 1 base. DNA for the CDR3: TGTGCCAGCTCACCACCGGGAGGGGACAGGGGATCCTACGAGCAGTACTTC. Translation: CASSPPGGDRGSYEQYF.

The V call is TRBV19, the J call TRBJ2-2; TRBD2 matches at 8 bases. This CDR3 comprises 16 residues. J lost 5 bases, V lost 3 bases, and 8 bases had no gene match. Germline V CDR1 and CDR2: LNHDA, SQIVND (reference sequence). The CDR3 coding sequence is TGTGCCAGTAGTATCACCAGCGGGAGTCCAACCGGGGAGCTGTTTTTT. This translates into CASSITSGSPTGELFF.

V gene TRBV11-3 combines with J gene TRBJ2-3; 11 bases map to TRBD2. V lost 4 bases and J lost 4; bases outside the gene matches: 4. The CDR3 has 15 amino acids. Germline CDR1 SGHNT, CDR2 YENEEA. This CDR3 is CASSSGTSGADTQYF. The CDR3 region has the DNA TGTGCCAGCAGCTCCGGGACTAGCGGCGCAGATACGCAGTATTTT.

The chain has TRBV19 and TRBJ1-5; D not certain. Trimming removed 2 bases at V and 4 bases at J, with 12 bases between. CDR3 length equals 15 residues. In germline, CDR1 is LNHDA, CDR2 SQIVND (reference sequence). The CDR3 spells CASSIYRAENQPQHF. DNA of the CDR3: TGTGCCAGTAGTATATACCGGGCCGAAAATCAGCCCCAGCATTTT.

This chain uses TRBV9 with TRBJ2-7; 7 nucleotides agree with TRBD1. The CDR3 runs to 14 residues. Per germline, CDR1 SGDLS and CDR2 YYNGEE. V dropped 4 bases and J dropped 2; count of bases not matched to a gene: 6. The CDR3 region has the DNA TGTGCCAGCAGCCCCTGGACAGGCGCCTACGAGCAGTACTTC. As protein: CASSPWTGAYEQYF.

The chain recombines TRBV19 with TRBJ1-4; D is unclear. CDR1 is LNHDA, CDR2 SQIVND, per germline (reference sequence). The CDR3 sequence is 14 residues long. Trimming stripped 3 bases from V and 0 bases from J, with 5 bases between. The CDR3 reads CASSIRTTNEKLFF. In nucleotides, the CDR3 is TGTGCCAGTAGTATTCGAACAACTAATGAAAAACTGTTTTTT.

The rearrangement uses TRBV7-2 and TRBJ2-3; D is perhaps TRBD2 (6 bases). V was trimmed by 1 base and J by 4 bases, leaving 9 bases between them. Germline CDR1 reads SGHTA; CDR2 reads FQGNSA. The CDR3 sequence is 14 residues long. CDR3 bases: TGTGCCAGCAGCTTAGAGACTAGATCAGATACGCAGTATTTT. Translated: CASSLETRSDTQYF.

This chain connects TRBV9 to TRBJ1-2; D possibly corresponds to TRBD1 (5 bases). The CDR3 is made up of 16 amino acids. Germline lookup yields CDR1 SGDLS and CDR2 YYNGEE. With 0 bases removed from V and 2 bases from J, the gap between germline ends came to 14 bases. CDR3 bases: TGTGCCAGCAGCGTAGTCTCCCCCGGGGACAACTATGGCTACACCTTC. This sequence encodes CASSVVSPGDNYGYTF.

V gene TRBV30 combines with J gene TRBJ2-1; the match to TRBD1 covers 10 bases. The CDR3 length is 14 residues. The V and J ends lost 8 bases and 0 bases, in that order; junction bases with no gene match: 4. Germline CDR1 GTSNPN, CDR2 SVGIG (reference sequence). In DNA, the CDR3 is TGTGCCCAGACAGGGGGCACCTCCTACAATGAGCAGTTCTTC. Its translation is CAQTGGTSYNEQFF.

V usage is TRBV5-1 and J usage is TRBJ2-1; D uncertain. The CDR3 loop spans 15 amino acids. Per germline, CDR1 SGHRS and CDR2 YFSETQ. The V gene lost 1 base and the J gene lost 0 bases, with 8 bases spanning the gap. The CDR3 spells CASSLTGNSYNEQFF. CDR3 nucleotides: TGCGCCAGCAGCTTGACTGGAAACTCCTACAATGAGCAGTTCTTC.

The DNA of the CDR3 is TGTGCCAGCAGCTTAGGGGTATTTAGCTCTAAAGCCTACAATGAGCAGTTCTTC. Translation: CASSLGVFSSKAYNEQFF. V and J are TRBV7-2 and TRBJ2-1; D remains ambiguous. Germline-derived CDR1 and CDR2 are SGHTA and FQGNSA. Trimming stripped 1 base from V and 2 bases from J, with 18 bases between. This CDR3 spans 18 amino acids.

This chain links TRBV28 with TRBJ2-2, with 9 nucleotides matching TRBD1. Germline V gene data show CDR1 as MDHEN and CDR2 as SYDVKM. The CDR3 sequence is 17 residues long. V shed 4 bases and J 6 bases; nucleotides not matched to a gene: 12. DNA for the CDR3: TGTGCCAGCAGTTCCCAACCGGGACAGGGATATTCCGGGGAGCTGTTTTTT. This gives the protein CASSSQPGQGYSGELFF.

The rearrangement uses TRBV10-1 and TRBJ2-1; 10 nucleotides align to TRBD2. V was pared by 4 bases and J by 7 bases, with 4 bases of the junction left unmatched. CDR3 size: 14 residues. The germline V gene encodes CDR1 WNHNN and CDR2 SYGVQD (reference sequence). The CDR3 region is CASSAAGGENEQFF. As DNA, the CDR3 is TGCGCCAGCAGTGCAGCGGGAGGGGAGAATGAGCAGTTCTTC.

The V and J genes are TRBV5-6 and TRBJ1-3; D unclear. Germline V gene sequence: CDR1 SGHDT, CDR2 YYEEEE. Trimming shortened V by 0 bases and J by 0 bases, and 7 bases separated the two germline ends. The CDR3 loop spans 15 amino acids. CDR3 sequence reads: CASSLALNSGNTIYF. DNA of the CDR3: TGTGCCAGCAGCTTGGCCCTGAACTCTGGAAACACCATATATTTT.

The rearrangement links TRBV6-6 to TRBJ1-2, with D possibly matching TRBD1 (5 bases). V gave up 2 bases and J gave up 4 bases, with 8 bases separating them. CDR1 is MNHNY and CDR2 is SVGAGI in the germline V gene (reference sequence). The CDR3 loop spans 13 amino acids. The CDR3 protein is CASSYDSSYGYTF. In DNA, the CDR3 is TGTGCCAGCAGTTACGACAGTAGCTATGGCTACACCTTC.

The chain joins TRBV5-1 to TRBJ2-1; 8 bases align to TRBD2. J gave up 5 bases and V 2 bases, and 12 bases lay outside the gene matches. From germline, CDR1 is SGHRS and CDR2 YFSETQ. The CDR3 spans 17 residues. This CDR3 is CASSFGTSERVNNEQFF. The DNA for the CDR3 is TGCGCCAGCAGCTTCGGGACTAGTGAAAGAGTGAACAATGAGCAGTTCTTC.

The CDR3 here is CSGRVEETQYF. As DNA, the CDR3 is TGCAGTGGACGGGTAGAAGAGACCCAGTACTTC. The chain has TRBV20-1 and TRBJ2-5; no definite D call. The CDR3 spans 11 residues. Trimming removed 7 bases at V and 3 bases at J, with 9 bases between. CDR1 DFQATT and CDR2 SNEGSKA come from the germline V gene (reference sequence).

Here the CDR3 reads CASSYDGTLAYEQYF. The DNA for the CDR3 is TGTGCCAGCAGTTACGACGGCACCCTGGCCTACGAGCAGTACTTC. The gene calls are TRBV6-6 and TRBJ2-7; D gene unclear. The CDR3 is 15 amino acids. The V end was cut by 2 bases, the J end by 2 bases, with 13 bases between. The germline V gene has CDR1 MNHNY and CDR2 SVGAGI (reference sequence).

The chain joins TRBV7-2 to TRBJ1-2; 8 positions agree with TRBD1. The CDR3 covers 18 residues. Germline V CDR1 and CDR2: SGHTA, FQGNSA. The V segment lost 5 bases and the J segment 7 bases; nucleotides outside the gene matches: 21. The chain's CDR3 is CASSRDRGRDLGMGGYTF. The CDR3 DNA reads TGTGCCAGCAGCCGCGACAGGGGCCGGGACCTGGGAATGGGTGGCTACACCTTC.

This clone was counted once. This chain uses TRBV9 with TRBJ1-4, with a weak D call TRBD1 (6 bases). V shed 4 bases and J shed 4 bases, with 17 bases lying between them. CDR1 is SGDLS, CDR2 YYNGEE, per germline. CDR3 length equals 16 residues. Written as DNA, the CDR3 is TGTGCCAGCAGCTTTAGAGGGGGACAAGATAATGAAAAACTGTTTTTT. Translated, it gives CASSFRGGQDNEKLFF.

This clone showed up just once. The V and J genes are TRBV5-1 and TRBJ2-7; a weak D match, TRBD2 (6 bases). V dropped 6 bases and J dropped 4 bases, with 20 bases sitting between them. Looked up from germline, CDR1 is SGHRS and CDR2 is YFSETQ. This CDR3 is 15 amino acids long. CDR3 amino acids: CASNPTVGGIYEQYF. The CDR3 DNA sequence: TGCGCCAGCAACCCGACAGTAGGAGGGATATACGAGCAGTACTTC.

The chain carries TRBV10-3 and TRBJ2-3, with 13 bases lining up with TRBD2. V lost 3 bases, J lost 5 bases, and 2 bases stayed unmatched. The CDR3 is 15 amino acids. Germline V gene data show CDR1 as ENHRY and CDR2 as SYGVKD. CDR3 in DNA: TGTGCCATCAGTGAACTAGCGGGAGGGGGAGATACGCAGTATTTT. Translation gives CAISELAGGGDTQYF.